Each of the 11 T cell receptor beta chains below was sequenced from the same sample in a study of cytomegalovirus exposure and HLA in healthy donors. Use of 60 Vbeta and 13 Jbeta primers characterized the PCR. Assay used: immunoSEQ multiplex PCR; TCRdb lists only in-frame clones, some missing. The sample holds approximately 150,000 clones, around 57% seen once. Sequenced input: PBMCs. The receptor set was obtained from a male donor in good health and CMV-seronegative.

This clone has a handful of counts. The chain uses TRBV5-4 and TRBJ1-1; 7 bases line up with TRBD1. Losses at the gene ends were 0 bases for V and 4 bases for J; bases not matched to a gene: 9. The CDR3 extends over 16 amino acids. The germline gives CDR1 SGHNT, CDR2 YYREEE (reference sequence). CDR3 DNA sequence: TGTGCCAGCAGCTTGGGAGGGGGCGGTCCAAGCACTGAAGCTTTCTTT. Its protein product is CASSLGGGGPSTEAFF. Using reference TRBV5-4 and TRBJ1-1 for the parts outside the CDR3, the full variable domain is ETGVTQSPTHLIKTRGQQVTLRCSSQSGHNTVSWYQQALGQGPQFIFQYYREEENGRGNFPPRFSGLQFPNYSSELNVNALELDDSALYLCASSLGGGGPSTEAFFGQGTRLTVV.

The rearrangement uses TRBV7-2 and TRBJ1-5, with TRBD1 matching over 7 bases. Germline loops: CDR1 SGHTA, CDR2 FQGNSA. This CDR3 contains 14 residues. After removal of 5 bases from V and 8 bases from J, the junction contained 9 bases not matched to a gene. The CDR3 region is CASSRSFDREPQHF. CDR3 nucleotides: TGTGCCAGCAGCCGATCCTTCGACAGGGAGCCCCAGCATTTT.

The chain recombines TRBV9 with TRBJ1-1; TRBD1 matches at 8 bases. Germline V gene data show CDR1 as SGDLS and CDR2 as YYNGEE. V was clipped by 3 bases and J by 4 bases; unmatched bases: 5. This CDR3 comprises 14 residues. For the CDR3, the DNA is TGTGCCAGCAGCGCCACTACAGGGGGCACTGAAGCTTTCTTT. This sequence encodes CASSATTGGTEAFF. Based on the CDR3 plus reference TRBV9 and TRBJ1-1, the full variable domain is DSGVTQTPKHLITATGQRVTLRCSPRSGDLSVYWYQQSLDQGLQFLIQYYNGEERAKGNILERFSAQQFPDLHSELNLSSLELGDSALYFCASSATTGGTEAFFGQGTRLTVV.

The rearrangement joins TRBV19 to TRBJ1-5; D remains unclear. The CDR3 runs 13 residues. Germline V gene lookup returns CDR1 LNHDA and CDR2 SQIVND (reference sequence). The V end was cut by 3 bases, the J end by 4 bases, with 7 bases between. The DNA for the CDR3 is TGTGCCAGTAGTATGTCGGGGAATCAGCCCCAGCATTTT. The encoded protein is CASSMSGNQPQHF. Full variable domain (remainder filled in from reference TRBV19 and TRBJ1-5): DGGITQSPKYLFRKEGQNVTLSCEQNLNHDAMYWYRQDPGQGLRLIYYSQIVNDFQKGDIAEGYSVSREKKESFPLTVTSAQKNPTAFYLCASSMSGNQPQHFGDGTRLSIL.

This clone was seen only once. The chain recombines TRBV15 with TRBJ1-2; the D gene is possibly TRBD1 (6 bases). From germline, CDR1 is LNHNV and CDR2 YYDKDF (reference sequence). The CDR3 is 15 amino acids. V was trimmed by 0 bases and J by 4 bases, leaving 12 bases between them. The DNA for the CDR3 is TGTGCCACCAGCAGAGAAGGACAGCGCACCTATGGCTACACCTTC. This translates into CATSREGQRTYGYTF.

This chain connects TRBV27 to TRBJ2-5; D is unclear. CDR1 MNHEY and CDR2 SMNVEV come from the germline V gene (reference sequence). V gave up 5 bases and J gave up 0 bases, with 13 bases separating them. CDR3 length: 15 residues. The CDR3 nucleotides are TGTGCCAGCAGTCGGCAGGTCGGAAACCAAGAGACCCAGTACTTC. This gives the protein CASSRQVGNQETQYF.

This chain links TRBV6-5 with TRBJ2-5; TRBD2 might be the D (6 bases). The CDR3 spans 13 residues. The germline CDR1 and CDR2 sequences are MNHEY and SVGAGI. The V end lost 2 bases, the J end lost 5 bases, and 9 bases lay between the germline ends. The CDR3: CASSYPAGETQYF. CDR3 DNA: TGTGCCAGCAGTTACCCCGCGGGGGAGACCCAGTACTTC.

The rearrangement joins TRBV7-9 to TRBJ1-2; no clear D gene. The CDR3 is 14 amino acids. V lost 4 bases and J 7 bases, leaving 16 bases between the germline ends. The V gene's germline CDR1 is SEHNR and CDR2 FQNEAQ (reference sequence). CDR3 amino acids: CASSYGREQPGYTF. The CDR3 region has the DNA TGTGCCAGCAGCTACGGCCGGGAACAGCCTGGCTACACCTTC. Combining the CDR3 with reference TRBV7-9 and TRBJ1-2 gives the whole variable domain DTGVSQNPRHKITKRGQNVTFRCDPISEHNRLYWYRQTLGQGPEFLTYFQNEAQLEKSRLLSDRFSAERPKGSFSTLEIQRTEQGDSAMYLCASSYGREQPGYTFGSGTRLTVV.

In this sample, this clone is medium-sized. The V gene is TRBV4-1, the J gene TRBJ1-1; D might be TRBD1 (6 bases). In germline, CDR1 is MGHRA, CDR2 YSYEKL. V dropped 0 bases and J dropped 0 bases, with 17 bases sitting between them. This CDR3 contains 18 residues. The CDR3 region is CASSQDPRGGAMNTEAFF. The CDR3 DNA is TGCGCCAGCAGCCAAGATCCCCGGGGGGGGGCCATGAACACTGAAGCTTTCTTT.

Remarks on this clone: At one end the junction does not follow the germline gene, possibly because of a read error. This chain links TRBV7-9 with TRBJ1-3; D remains ambiguous. The CDR3 extends over 16 amino acids. CDR1 is SEHNR and CDR2 is FQNEAQ in the germline V gene (reference sequence). The CDR3 here is CSSSFSTSASGNTIYF. For the CDR3, the DNA is TGTTCCAGCAGCTTTTCAACATCTGCTTCAGGAAACACCATATATTTT.

This clone is a singleton in its sample. This sequence joins TRBV10-1 and TRBJ1-1; no clear D gene. Germline V gives CDR1 WNHNN, CDR2 SYGVQD (reference sequence). The length of the CDR3 is 14 residues. Trimming removed 4 bases at V and 5 bases at J, with 14 bases between. The CDR3 protein is CASSGSGYKTEAFF. In DNA, the CDR3 is TGCGCCAGCAGTGGTTCAGGCTATAAGACTGAAGCTTTCTTT.